This T cell receptor beta chain was found in a study of technical replicates of blood from a handful of donors. The CDR3 consists of 16 residues. Germline values: CDR1 SSHAT, CDR2 FNYEAQ (reference sequence). The count of this clone is one. A junction boundary mismatches the germline segment, possibly from a read error. Profiling relied on immunoSEQ multiplex PCR, and the TCRdb table lists in-frame clones only, not all of them. This table holds roughly 74,000 clones, around 90% found once. The J gene is TRBJ2-1, the V gene TRBV7-7; 10 bases align to TRBD1. The material sequenced was T cells isolated from PBMCs. The source is a human donor in good health. CDR3 amino acids: CASSLGAGQGFNEQFF. CDR3 nucleotides: TGTGCTAGCAGCTTAGGTGCGGGACAGGGGTTCAATGAGCAGTTCTTC.